This TCR beta chain was identified in a study of blood T cell repertoires in COVID-19 (dated by TCRdb to about 2020). With regard to the full study: Samples from collaborators originated in the United States, Italy and Spain and spanned both the acute and convalescent phases of COVID-19. The repertoires were released in a freely available public database meant as a resource for research on the immune response to SARS-CoV-2. The sample metadata nearly always contained a de-identified subject ID, COVID-19 status, age in years and sex. Subjects who had been exposed to COVID-19, were actively infected with it, or had recovered from it provided the deeply sampled blood TCRbeta repertoires that made up the dataset. Where available, HLA class I and class II types were taken from metadata supplied by the sample provider and were not determined by assay-based typing. Samples came from the ongoing ImmuneRACE study (first 160 participants) plus 1,254 subjects from 6 global collaborators. The prospective study material was composed of cDNA or gDNA derived from T cells, B-cell-depleted T cells, or PBMCs. Overall study outcomes, separate from this receptor: The amount of clinical and demographic metadata varied by source and participant and was provided uncurated.

TCRbeta CDR3 regions were amplified from genomic DNA using the immunoSEQ Assay, a bias-controlled multiplex PCR. The paper's processing steps were these. The number of nucleated cells in each sample was estimated from the amplification of reference gene primers within the assay. Sequence reads were collapsed and filtered to measure the absolute abundance of every unique TCRbeta CDR3 rearrangement. For each sample, productive Simpson clonality was calculated by taking the square root of Simpson's diversity index across productive rearrangements. TCRdb provides this immuneACCESS table in a form limited to in-frame rearrangements. Some clones are lacking; in checked studies, under half of them reflect an unresolved V gene, and why the rest are absent is not known. The V and J calls and the clone size are those of that table, but D and trimming were determined from the DNA. This sample holds 140,000 to 150,000 clones; 80% to 90% were observed only once. The biggest ten clones account for 2.5% to 3.5% of the sample.

A remark on this clone: This receptor's antigen is unknown. No clone much larger than this one lies a single base away; base qualities are absent.

The CDR3 starts with the cysteine, ends with the phenylalanine, and has 13 residues. The retained sequence is limited to the CDR3, 39 bases, with the frame set at the first base. From the germline V gene, CDR1 is SGHTA and CDR2 is FQGNSA. V drops 8 bases and J drops 2 bases, leaving 10 bases in between. Collaborating institutions collected whole blood in K2EDTA tubes following their own protocols. For TCRbeta analysis, collaborators shipped samples in one of three forms: frozen whole blood, isolated PBMCs, or DNA extracted from either of those sample types. Material: peripheral blood. The chain was built from TRBV7-2 and TRBJ2-1; TRBD2 could be the D gene, as 6 bases match. This clonotype was obtained from a woman in her sixties with active COVID-19. Here is the DNA: TGTGCCAGCGGGACTCTTACCTACAATGAGCAGTTCTTC. Its protein reads: CASGTLTYNEQFF.